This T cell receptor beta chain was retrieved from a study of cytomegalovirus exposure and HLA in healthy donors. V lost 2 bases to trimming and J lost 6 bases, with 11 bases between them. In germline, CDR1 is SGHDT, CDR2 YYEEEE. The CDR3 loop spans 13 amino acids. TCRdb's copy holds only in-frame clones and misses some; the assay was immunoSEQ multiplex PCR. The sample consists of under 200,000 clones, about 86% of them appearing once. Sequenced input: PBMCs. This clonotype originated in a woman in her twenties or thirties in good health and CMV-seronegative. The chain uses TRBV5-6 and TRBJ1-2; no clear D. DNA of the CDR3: TGTGCCAGCAGCTTTAGAGGGTCCCATGGCTACACCTTC. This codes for CASSFRGSHGYTF.